The present TCR beta chain was sequenced within a study of blood T cells in healthy people across ages (dated by TCRdb to between 2015 and 2017). About the investigation overall: In model experiments, template switching captured roughly one uniquely barcoded TCR beta cDNA molecule for every two T cells. To track age-related changes in TCR beta repertoire diversity, the study relied on deep sequencing normalized with unique cDNA molecular identifiers. The donors were divided into four age groups: young (average roughly 17 years), middle-aged (about 40), aged (under 70) and long-lived (82). Donors of different ages were randomly distributed across sequencing lanes to avoid experimental bias. Using the same blood draw, the study looked at two additional independent replicas of 1 million unique cDNA reads for two donors, one aged 18 to 30 and the other aged 80 or older. Points the paper makes about the study in general: As age increased, observed TCR beta diversity per million T cells dropped in a roughly linear way, and a significant reduction was already evident by age roughly 40. Because donor CMV infection status was unknown, age-related changes in expanded clonotypes were potentially confounded. Observed TCR beta diversity correlated strongly with the percentage of naive T cells measured by flow cytometry. Compared with the aged group, more naive CD4+ T cells, fewer expanded clones and increased TCR diversity were shown by the long-lived group, suggesting age selection. Since profiling was done on bulk unsorted PBMCs, naive and antigen-experienced compartments could not be conclusively compared. Estimates of total diversity from one million sequenced T cells were regarded as lower bounds and underestimates.

Systemically healthy Caucasian individuals from Russia, 35 to 50 in total and aged about 6 to 95 years, were included as donors. Each donor gave roughly 9.5 milliliters of peripheral blood, collected into EDTA-treated Vacutainer tubes. PBMCs were isolated by Ficoll-Paque density-gradient centrifugation, with at least 6 million obtained per sample. Trizol reagent was used to extract total RNA from PBMCs, with at least 5.5 micrograms per sample. Naive CD45RAhigh/CD27high T cell percentages were measured by flow cytometry on a PBMC aliquot from every donor. V is clipped by 0 bases and J by 0 bases, and the sequence between their germline boundaries is 11 bases long. Including cysteine and phenylalanine, the CDR3 has 16 amino acids. Only CDR3 DNA remains: 48 bases, in frame from the first base. The germline V gene sets CDR1 to LGHNA and CDR2 to YNFKEQ. The library came from 5' RACE. TCRdb names Illumina HiSeq 2500 as the instrument used. The second PCR ran for roughly 7 to 11 cycles and used a J-beta primer mix along with a sample-barcoded 5' primer. A unique molecular identifier was introduced onto each TCR beta cDNA molecule by a template-switch 5' adaptor carrying 12 random nucleotides. Each sample yielded at least 2.5 million CDR3-containing paired-end reads. First-strand cDNA was synthesized from all RNA with the Mint cDNA synthesis kit, primed by a TRBC-specific oligonucleotide. All cDNA was treated with uracil-DNA glycosylase and then went through a first 18-cycle PCR with the universal primers M1SS and BC2_uni_R. As for the authors' bioinformatics: Normalization of each sample was performed by random selection of 1 million high-quality reads, each carrying a distinct molecular identifier. Reads with shared molecular identifiers were discarded instead of being binned into consensus sequences. CDR3 identification, clonotype clustering and error correction used MiTCR with a Q25 quality threshold and the strictest error-elimination algorithm. A nonparametric unseen species model using Euler transformation provided a lower-bound estimate of total TCR beta diversity. The public reads were reanalyzed by TCRdb: fastp trimming at Q25, MiXCR alignment, in-frame beta chains only. CDR3 protein duplicates are merged, each entry listing the most common genes and DNA. TCRdb's processing, not the authors' own work, is the source of the V and J calls. Across this sample there are about a million distinct CDR3 sequences, with roughly 48% seen only once. Around 15% of the sample rests with the top ten.

A word on this clonotype: Its antigen specificity is not known. Per-base quality was not reported, and no clone a single base away is much larger than it.

This receptor was taken from a man aged 25 to 40 in good health. Sequencing input: blood. The sequence joins TRBV4-2 to TRBJ1-2, with the D gene call left open. Here is the DNA: TGTGCCAGCAGCCAAGAAACGACGGAAGCTAACTATGGCTACACCTTC. This gives the protein CASSQETTEANYGYTF.